This TCR beta chain is from a study of blood T cell repertoires in COVID-19. On the study more broadly: The United States, Italy and Spain supplied acute and convalescent COVID-19 samples. Sample material is recorded as cDNA or gDNA derived from T cells, B-cell-depleted T cells, or PBMCs.

Original data processing: Reference gene primers were amplified, and this amplification served to estimate nucleated cell counts. Sequencing was performed with immunoSEQ multiplex PCR; in TCRdb, only in-frame clones are kept and a portion is missing. V and J calls and clone size are as listed in that table; D and trimming were resolved from the DNA. The sample gives roughly 12,000 clones, around 90% of which show up once; over 25% is in the top ten. Germline V gives CDR1 MDHEN, CDR2 SYDVKM. The V and J ends lost 7 bases and 6 bases, in that order; junction bases with no gene match: 9. The CDR3 is 16 residues long.

The sequence came from a woman aged 70 to 79 with active COVID-19. Sequences were obtained from peripheral blood. The gene calls are TRBV28 and TRBJ2-1, with 13 bases aligning to TRBD2. The CDR3 coding sequence is TGTGCCAGCACCAGGACTAGCGGGAGCGGCGTCAATGAGCAGTTCTTC. This translates into CASTRTSGSGVNEQFF.